This TCR beta chain was captured in a study of T cells in Graves' hyperthyroidism and ophthalmopathy (dated by TCRdb to the late 2010s). In the study overall: Peripheral blood samples were taken at initial diagnosis, before any treatment was given. To identify TCR V-J signatures that set the groups apart, the researchers used a discovery cohort of roughly 100 patients, made up of 40 to 45 with Graves' ophthalmopathy and 55 to 65 with stable Graves' hyperthyroidism. Whether ophthalmopathy could be predicted prospectively was tested in an independent validation cohort made up of 18 to 20 hyperthyroidism patients plus 17 patients who later progressed to ophthalmopathy. The 100 discovery patients were randomly split 7:3 into training and test sets. The study also compared thyroid tissue and blood T-cell repertoires from several Graves' hyperthyroidism patients. Once sampling was done, hyperthyroidism patients were given methimazole at a starting dose of 30 mg daily, whereas ophthalmopathy patients were given high-dose intravenous methylprednisolone. The paper describes TCR Vbeta CDR3 sequencing of 120 to 150 peripheral blood samples, made up of approximately 40 ophthalmopathy patients, around 73 hyperthyroidism patients and some 17 progressor patients.

This clonotype was observed a handful of times. No cognate antigen has been identified for it. Per-base qualities were not stored, and no clone one base away is much larger. CDR1 MNHNS and CDR2 SASEGT are derived from the germline V gene. There are 14 amino acids in the CDR3, from cysteine to phenylalanine inclusive. The entry retains the CDR3 DNA only, 42 bases that are in frame from base 1. Here V drops 7 bases and J drops 7 bases, and the junction holds 10 bases not matched to any gene. General study outcomes and caveats: In validation, the model predicted progression to ophthalmopathy a median of approximately 6.6 months before onset, with approximately 68% sensitivity and 72.22% specificity. Most expanded thyroid clonotypes (frequency above 0.001) were also detected in blood, a finding suggesting that blood repertoires may reflect thyroid immune responses. In cross-validation, a model built on a 13 V-J signature told ophthalmopathy apart from stable hyperthyroidism with 85% to 90% sensitivity and about 81% specificity, and in testing the same model reached 80%/75%. Sample size was not statistically predetermined, and investigators were not blinded to group allocation.

The TCR beta CDR3 regions were amplified from the RNA transcripts. For the first round of RT-PCR on the TCR CDR3, the HTBI primer set was used together with the Qiagen OneStep RT-PCR kit. The libraries were constructed in a second round of multiplex PCR and then size-selected and purified. Sequencing of the libraries was done on an Illumina HiSeq2000 using paired-end 100 bp reads. The source study handled its data this way. SOAPnuke was used to process the raw data, throwing out any read that contained adapters or uncalled bases, had a mean Phred below 15, or lacked an exact constant-primer or identifier match. COPE v1.2.5 was used to merge the high-quality paired reads, and each unique nucleotide sequence was defined as a clonotype. MiTCR v1.1 was used to align clonotypes to the IMGT TRBV, TRBD and TRBJ reference segments. Analysis was restricted to V-J combinations with a frequency above 0.0001, which covered roughly 99% of repertoires. The TCS score was defined as the ratio of F50 (clonal expansion) to E x V (chaos), calculated using BLOSUM62-based TCRdist between CDR3 peptides within each V-J. Welch's t-statistics and random forest reduced around 510 V-J features to roughly 13, which were used in a naive Bayes classifier (R e1071). TCRdb redid the processing of the public reads, applying fastp at Q25 and MiXCR, and retained in-frame beta chains. Identical CDR3 protein sequences are pooled into one entry, listed with their most common genes and DNA. TCRdb, not the original authors, processed these V and J calls. The table for this sample lists about 520,000 distinct CDR3 sequences; about 20% of them were counted only once. The top ten clones comprise 26% of the sample.

Stable Graves' hyperthyroidism was defined as no progression to ophthalmopathy during 18 months of follow-up. The hyperthyroidism patients were between 18 and 65 years old and newly diagnosed, with a disease duration of less than 2 months. The study excluded patients with uncontrolled infections, other autoimmune diseases, pregnancy or lactation. Diagnoses relied on clinical symptoms, serum thyroxine and TRAb, thyroid ultrasound and orbital computed tomography. PBMCs were isolated from approximately 10 ml of fresh peripheral blood by Ficoll-Paque density gradient centrifugation. Total RNA was extracted with Trizol reagent, and quality was checked on an Agilent 2100 Bioanalyzer.

The sequenced sample consisted of blood. This sequence originates from a man aged 18 to 29 with Graves' hyperthyroidism. This sequence uses TRBV6-1 and TRBJ1-2; the central 9 bases match TRBD1. The DNA sequence is TGTGCCAGCACCCACAGGGGGCGAGTCGGTGGCTACACCTTC. This codes for CASTHRGRVGGYTF.